The 6 T cell receptor beta chains given below trace back to one sample, sequenced in a study of blood T cell repertoires in COVID-19. The method was immunoSEQ multiplex PCR; TCRdb's version includes in-frame clones alone and lacks a portion of them. The sample holds 140,000 to 150,000 clones, roughly 87% seen once. Sample: peripheral blood. These receptors were obtained from a man between 65 and 85 years old with acute or convalescent COVID-19.

The chain links TRBV11-2 to TRBJ1-2; 7 bases are a match to TRBD1. Germline CDR1 reads SGHAT; CDR2 reads FQNNGV. The CDR3 is made up of 15 amino acids. V trimming: 5 bases; J trimming: 6 bases; junction bases outside the gene matches: 12. Here the CDR3 DNA reads TGTGCCAGCAGCCAACGAGTGGGACAGCCAAATGGCTACACCTTC. Translation: CASSQRVGQPNGYTF.

V and J are TRBV21-1 and TRBJ2-1; the table's D call TRBD2 went unverified against the DNA. TRBV21-1 is an annotated pseudogene. The CDR3 runs 20 residues. The CDR3 sequence is CASTKRVAGRNPSSYNEQFF. In nucleotides, the CDR3 is TGTGCCAGCACGAAGAGGGTAGCGGGAAGGAACCCGAGCTCCTACAATGAGCAGTTCTTC.

This clone was seen just once. The rearrangement uses TRBV10-1 and TRBJ1-2; the match to TRBD1 covers 7 bases. Germline V gives CDR1 WNHNN, CDR2 SYGVQD (reference sequence). There are 12 residues in the CDR3. V shed 6 bases, J shed 8 bases, and the junction held 6 bases outside the gene matches. The CDR3 region has the DNA TGCGCCAGCAGCAAAACAGGGGAAGGCTACACCTTC. This translates into CASSKTGEGYTF.

This chain joins TRBV21-1 and TRBJ1-6. TRBV21-1 is a known pseudogene. The CDR3 runs 16 residues. The CDR3 nucleotides are TGTGCCAGCGGACTAACGGTGGGAGCAGATAATTCACCCCTCCACTTT. This encodes CASGLTVGADNSPLHF.

The V and J genes are TRBV6-2 or TRBV6-3 and TRBJ2-1; D is undetermined. CDR1 and CDR2 (germline): MNHEY, SVGEGT. The CDR3 is made up of 14 amino acids. V lost 2 bases, J lost 1 base, and 6 bases lay in between. The CDR3 DNA reads as TGTGCCAGCAGTTACCTTCGGTCCTACAATGAGCAGTTCTTC. This translates into CASSYLRSYNEQFF.

A few counts support this clone. This rearrangement joins TRBV19 to TRBJ2-6; no reliable D call. The CDR3 has 14 residues. Germline values: CDR1 LNHDA, CDR2 SQIVND (reference sequence). V lost 8 bases, J lost 2 bases, and 10 bases lay in between. The CDR3 reads CASRGRPGANVLTF. CDR3 coding DNA: TGTGCCAGTCGCGGCCGGCCTGGGGCCAACGTCCTGACTTTC.